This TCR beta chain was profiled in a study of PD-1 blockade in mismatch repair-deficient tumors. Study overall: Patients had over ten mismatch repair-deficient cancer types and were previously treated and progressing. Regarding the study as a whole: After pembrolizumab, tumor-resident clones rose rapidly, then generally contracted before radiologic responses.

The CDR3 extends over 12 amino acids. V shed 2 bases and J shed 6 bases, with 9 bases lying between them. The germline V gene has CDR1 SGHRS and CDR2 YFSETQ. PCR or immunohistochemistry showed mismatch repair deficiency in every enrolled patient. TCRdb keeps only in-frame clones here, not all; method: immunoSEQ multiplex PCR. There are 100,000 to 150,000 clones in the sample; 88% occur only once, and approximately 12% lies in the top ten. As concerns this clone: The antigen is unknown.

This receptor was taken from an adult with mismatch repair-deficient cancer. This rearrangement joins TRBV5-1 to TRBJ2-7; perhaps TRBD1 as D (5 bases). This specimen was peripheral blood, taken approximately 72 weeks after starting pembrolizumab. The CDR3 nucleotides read TGCGCCAGCAGCTTTCAGGGTGGCGAGCAGTACTTC. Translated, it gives CASSFQGGEQYF.